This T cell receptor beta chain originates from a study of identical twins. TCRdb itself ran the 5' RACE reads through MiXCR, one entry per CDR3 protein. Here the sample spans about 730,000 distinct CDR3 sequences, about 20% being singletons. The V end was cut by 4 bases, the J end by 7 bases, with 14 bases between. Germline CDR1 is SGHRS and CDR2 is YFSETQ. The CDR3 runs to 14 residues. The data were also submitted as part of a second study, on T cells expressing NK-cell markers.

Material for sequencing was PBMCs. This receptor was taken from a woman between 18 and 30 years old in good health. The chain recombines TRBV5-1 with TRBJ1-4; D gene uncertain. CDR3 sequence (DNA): TGCGCCAGCAGCGCGGACCGCCTCGGTGAAAAACTGTTTTTT. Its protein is CASSADRLGEKLFF.